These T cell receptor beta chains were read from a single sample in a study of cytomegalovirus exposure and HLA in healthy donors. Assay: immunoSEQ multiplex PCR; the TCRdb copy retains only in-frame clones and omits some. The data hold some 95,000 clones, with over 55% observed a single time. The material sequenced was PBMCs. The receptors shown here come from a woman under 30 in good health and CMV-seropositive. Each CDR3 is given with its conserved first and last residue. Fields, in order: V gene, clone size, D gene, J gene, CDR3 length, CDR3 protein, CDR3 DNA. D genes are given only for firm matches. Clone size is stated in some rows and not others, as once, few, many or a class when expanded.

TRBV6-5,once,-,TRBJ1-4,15,CASSFKGDYNEKLFF,TGTGCCAGCAGTTTCAAGGGGGACTATAATGAAAAACTGTTTTTT
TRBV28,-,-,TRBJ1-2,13,CASSLPGAYGYTF,TGTGCCAGCAGTTTGCCAGGGGCCTATGGCTACACCTTC
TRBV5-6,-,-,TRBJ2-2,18,CASSQLGRGRQNTGELFF,TGTGCCAGCAGTCAGCTGGGCAGGGGAAGACAGAACACCGGGGAGCTGTTTTTT
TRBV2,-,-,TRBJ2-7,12,CASGPEAYEQYF,TGTGCCAGCGGGCCGGAAGCTTACGAGCAGTACTTC
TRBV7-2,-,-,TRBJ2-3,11,CASSYGHTQYF,TGTGCCAGCAGCTACGGTCATACGCAGTATTTT
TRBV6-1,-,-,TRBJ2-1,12,CASRSYRDEQFF,TGTGCCAGCAGGTCCTACAGGGATGAGCAGTTCTTC
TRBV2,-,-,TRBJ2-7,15,CASSEAGLAPGEQYF,TGTGCCAGCAGTGAAGCGGGCCTAGCCCCCGGGGAGCAGTACTTC
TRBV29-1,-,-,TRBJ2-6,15,CSVVLGAGGANVLTF,TGCAGCGTTGTTCTAGGGGCAGGTGGGGCCAACGTCCTGACTTTC
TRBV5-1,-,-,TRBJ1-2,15,CASSLAAGEHYGYTF,TGCGCCAGCAGCTTGGCGGCAGGGGAACACTATGGCTACACCTTC
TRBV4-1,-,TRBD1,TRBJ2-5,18,CASSRDPPGQGTRRDQYF,TGCGCCAGCAGCCGAGACCCTCCGGGACAGGGGACCCGAAGGGACCAGTACTTC
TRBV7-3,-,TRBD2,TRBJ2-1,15,CASSLTGASGDEQFF,TGTGCCAGCAGCTTAACCGGGGCTAGCGGCGATGAGCAGTTCTTC
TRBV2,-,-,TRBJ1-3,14,CASSEAASGNTIYF,TGTGCCAGCAGTGAGGCGGCCTCTGGAAACACCATATATTTT
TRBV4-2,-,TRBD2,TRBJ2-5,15,CASSQDWTSRETQYF,TGTGCCAGCAGCCAAGATTGGACTAGCAGAGAGACCCAGTACTTC
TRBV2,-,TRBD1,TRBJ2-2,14,CASEGTANTGELFF,TGTGCCAGCGAAGGGACAGCGAACACCGGGGAGCTGTTTTTT
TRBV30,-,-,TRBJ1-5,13,CAWSRDSNQPQHF,TGTGCCTGGAGCAGGGATAGCAATCAGCCCCAGCATTTT
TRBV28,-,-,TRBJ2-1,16,CASMGGGLSSYNEQFF,TGTGCCAGCATGGGAGGGGGACTGAGCTCCTACAATGAGCAGTTCTTC
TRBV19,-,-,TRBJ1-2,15,CASSIGRGGYYGYTF,TGTGCCAGTAGTATCGGGCGCGGGGGATACTATGGCTACACCTTC
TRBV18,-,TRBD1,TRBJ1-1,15,CASSPLGQGASEAFF,TGTGCCAGCTCACCACTGGGACAGGGGGCTTCTGAAGCTTTCTTT
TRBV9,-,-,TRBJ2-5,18,CASSLSTSTTRRGETQYF,TGTGCCAGCAGCCTCTCGACTTCGACGACCCGACGGGGTGAGACCCAGTACTTC
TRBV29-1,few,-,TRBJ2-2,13,CSVEEVSGGELFF,TGCAGCGTTGAAGAGGTCTCGGGCGGGGAGCTGTTTTTT
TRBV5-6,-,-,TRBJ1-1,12,CASSHSGNQAFF,TGTGCCAGCAGCCACTCCGGGAACCAAGCTTTCTTT
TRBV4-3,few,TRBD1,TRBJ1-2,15,CASSQRSDRGRGYTF,TGCGCCAGCAGCCAGCGGTCGGACAGGGGGCGAGGCTACACCTTC
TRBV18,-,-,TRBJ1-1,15,CASSPRRGEITEAFF,TGTGCCAGCTCACCCAGGCGGGGAGAGATCACTGAAGCTTTCTTT
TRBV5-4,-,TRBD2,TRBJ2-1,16,CASSSSGGAAYNEQFF,TGTGCCAGCAGCTCTAGCGGGGGGGCTGCCTACAATGAGCAGTTCTTC
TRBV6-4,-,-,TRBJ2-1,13,CASSEDSYNEQFF,TGTGCCAGCAGTGAAGACAGTTACAATGAGCAGTTCTTC
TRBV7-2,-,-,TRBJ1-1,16,CASSLLGSAGNTEAFF,TGTGCCAGCAGCTTACTCGGCTCGGCAGGGAACACTGAAGCTTTCTTT
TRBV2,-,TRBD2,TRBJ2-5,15,CASRRDSGIQETQYF,TGTGCCAGCCGGCGTGATAGCGGGATCCAAGAGACCCAGTACTTC
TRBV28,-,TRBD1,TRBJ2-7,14,CASRTGTGTYEQYF,TGTGCCAGCAGAACCGGGACAGGAACCTACGAGCAGTACTTC
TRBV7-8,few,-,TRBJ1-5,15,CASSLVRGIGQPQHF,TGTGCCAGCAGCTTAGTTAGGGGGATTGGTCAGCCCCAGCATTTT
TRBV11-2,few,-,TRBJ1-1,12,CASSQNGGMAFF,TGTGCCAGCAGCCAAAACGGGGGTATGGCTTTCTTT
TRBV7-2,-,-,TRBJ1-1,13,CASTLGGYAEAFF,TGTGCCAGCACCCTCGGAGGGTACGCTGAAGCTTTCTTT
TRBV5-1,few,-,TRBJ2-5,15,CASSLSGNPQETQYF,TGCGCCAGCAGCTTGTCAGGGAACCCCCAAGAGACCCAGTACTTC
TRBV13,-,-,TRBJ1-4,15,CASSLVGATNEKLFF,TGTGCCAGCAGCTTAGTCGGGGCAACTAATGAAAAACTGTTTTTT
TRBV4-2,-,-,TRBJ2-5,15,CASSQERSGEETQYF,TGTGCCAGCAGCCAAGAACGAAGCGGAGAAGAGACCCAGTACTTC
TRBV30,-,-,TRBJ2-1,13,CAWGVGSRNEQFF,TGTGCCTGGGGAGTTGGAAGTCGCAATGAGCAGTTCTTC
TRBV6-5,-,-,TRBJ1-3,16,CASSYSRSRGGDTIYF,TGTGCCAGCAGTTACTCCAGGTCCCGGGGGGGAGACACCATATATTTT
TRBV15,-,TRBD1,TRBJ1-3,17,CATSSGTTGVTGNTIYF,TGTGCCACCAGCAGCGGTACCACAGGGGTAACTGGAAACACCATATATTTT
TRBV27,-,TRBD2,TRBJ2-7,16,CASGSQRLAGAYEQYF,TGTGCCAGCGGGTCCCAACGACTAGCGGGAGCCTACGAGCAGTACTTC